Below, 7 T cell receptor beta chains from the same sample are listed, as sequenced in a study of beta chain features in type 1 diabetes. The isolated RNA, all of it, was reverse transcribed, so expressed TCRB transcripts were what got sequenced. Profiling relied on immunoSEQ multiplex PCR, and the TCRdb table lists in-frame clones only, not all of them. The data hold 680,000 or so clones, with less than 20% observed a single time. Material: naive CD4+ T cells from blood. These receptors came from a man between 18 and 35 years old in good health.

This clone was seen only a few times. This sample includes further DNA sequences coding for the same CDR3. The chain couples TRBV7-3 to TRBJ2-3; no clear D gene. V dropped 3 bases and J dropped 0 bases, with 4 bases sitting between them. The CDR3 extends over 13 amino acids. CDR1 is SGHTA, CDR2 FQGTGA, per germline. In DNA, the CDR3 is TGTGCCAGCAGCTTGGGGAGCACAGATACGCAGTATTTT. As protein: CASSLGSTDTQYF.

The chain links TRBV28 to TRBJ2-7, with 7 bases matching TRBD2. The ends lost 6 bases at V and 3 bases at J; junction bases unmatched: 8. Looked up from germline, CDR1 is MDHEN and CDR2 is SYDVKM. The CDR3 length is 14 residues. CDR3 coding DNA: TGTGCCAGCAGCCTGGGGGGGATTAGCTACGAGCAGTACTTC. Protein product: CASSLGGISYEQYF.

This clone was seen repeatedly, ten times or more. J is TRBJ2-7 and V is TRBV7-9, with TRBD1 as a possible D gene (5 bases). From germline, CDR1 is SEHNR and CDR2 FQNEAQ (reference sequence). This CDR3 has 14 amino acids. The V end lost 5 bases, the J end lost 1 base, and 12 bases lay between the germline ends. This CDR3 reads CASSRLTASYEQYF. The CDR3 DNA is TGTGCCAGCAGCAGACTGACAGCTTCCTACGAGCAGTACTTC.

The chain uses TRBV6-5 and TRBJ1-2; the D gene is possibly TRBD1 (5 bases). V lost 0 bases and J 13 bases, leaving 9 bases between the germline ends. The CDR3 consists of 11 residues. Germline values: CDR1 MNHEY, CDR2 SVGAGI. The chain's CDR3 is CASSYSGLFTF. The CDR3 bases are TGTGCCAGCAGTTACTCGGGACTCTTCACCTTC.

This clone was seen a handful of times. V usage is TRBV9 and J usage is TRBJ2-1, with 10 bases aligning to TRBD2. Germline trimming cut 0 bases from V and 7 bases from J; bases unmatched to any gene: 4. Germline-derived CDR1 and CDR2 are SGDLS and YYNGEE. CDR3 length: 15 residues. For the CDR3, the DNA is TGTGCCAGCAGCGTAGGGACTAGCGGTTTGAATGAGCAGTTCTTC. It encodes CASSVGTSGLNEQFF.

The rearrangement links TRBV5-4 to TRBJ2-5; a possible D gene is TRBD1 (5 bases). CDR3 size: 15 residues. CDR1 is SGHNT, CDR2 YYREEE, per germline (reference sequence). Trimming stripped 0 bases from V and 5 bases from J, with 14 bases between. The CDR3 DNA follows: TGTGCCAGCAGCTTGGATCAGGGATTGGGGGAGACCCAGTACTTC. Its protein is CASSLDQGLGETQYF.

This clone was found a few times. This chain connects TRBV14 to TRBJ2-4; D remains ambiguous. V lost 4 bases and J lost 0, with 7 bases in between. CDR3 length: 14 amino acids. The germline gives CDR1 SGHDN, CDR2 FVKESK. The CDR3 spells CASSPTGAKNIQYF. The CDR3, as DNA: TGTGCCAGCAGCCCGACTGGAGCCAAAAACATTCAGTACTTC.